These T cell receptor beta chains were read from a single sample in a study of T cell responses to AZD1222 COVID-19 vaccine. Profiled with immunoSEQ multiplex PCR; TCRdb holds only in-frame clones, not every one. This table has 180,000 or so clones, roughly 92% appearing once. Material: peripheral blood, obtained 28 days after the second AZD1222 dose. The receptor source for this set is an adult who received the AZD1222 COVID-19 vaccine. The CDR3 runs from the conserved cysteine through the conserved F or W. A D gene is named only where the DNA matches it firmly. A row's size may be missing; if present it is once, few, many or a size class.

CDR3 DNA	CDR3 protein	J gene	clone size	CDR3 length	V gene	D gene
TGTGCCAGCAGCCGTGGCGGCAGCACAGATACGCAGTATTTT	CASSRGGSTDTQYF	TRBJ2-3	-	14	TRBV2	-
TGTGCCAGCAGGGGATTTCCGTCCTACGAGCAGTACTTC	CASRGFPSYEQYF	TRBJ2-7	-	13	TRBV11-2	-
TGTGCCAGCAGCTTCGAGGCAGGACCCCTCAGCACTGAAGCTTTCTTT	CASSFEAGPLSTEAFF	TRBJ1-1	-	16	TRBV7-6	-
TGTGCCAGCAGCTTAATGGACAGGGCTTACTACAATGAGCAGTTCTTC	CASSLMDRAYYNEQFF	TRBJ2-1	-	16	TRBV7-9	TRBD1
TGCGCCAGCAGCTTGCCGGGGGCTGTTATCACCGGGGAGCTGTTTTTT	CASSLPGAVITGELFF	TRBJ2-2	-	16	TRBV5-1	-
TGTGCCACCAGTGATACTGGTACGAATGAAGCTTTCTTT	CATSDTGTNEAFF	TRBJ1-1	-	13	TRBV24-1	-
TGTGCCAGTAGGCGGGAGGGTCTCTACAATGAGCAGTTCTTC	CASRREGLYNEQFF	TRBJ2-1	-	14	TRBV19	TRBD2
TGTGCCAGCAGCCGAGAACAGGGATTTAATGAAAAACTGTTTTTT	CASSREQGFNEKLFF	TRBJ1-4	-	15	TRBV3-1/TRBV3-2	-
TGTGCCAGCAGCTTAGAGGGACTAGCGGGGGGGCTAGATACGCAGTATTTT	CASSLEGLAGGLDTQYF	TRBJ2-3	few	17	TRBV11-2	TRBD2
TGTGCCAGCAGTCTTCTGGGACAGGGAAGTTACAATGAGCAGTTCTTC	CASSLLGQGSYNEQFF	TRBJ2-1	once	16	TRBV27	TRBD1
TGTGCCTGGAGGACGACAGGGGGGGGTGGAAACACCATATATTTT	CAWRTTGGGGNTIYF	TRBJ1-3	-	15	TRBV30	TRBD1
TGTGCCTGGAGTAAGACAGGGGAGGGCACTGAAGCTTTCTTT	CAWSKTGEGTEAFF	TRBJ1-1	-	14	TRBV30	TRBD1
TGTGCCAGTAGTTCTGGACAGGGGGGGAATCAGCCCCAGCATTTT	CASSSGQGGNQPQHF	TRBJ1-5	-	15	TRBV19	TRBD1
TGTGCCAGCAGCTTTAGCGGGAGCTATAGGAATGAGCAGTTCTTC	CASSFSGSYRNEQFF	TRBJ2-1	-	15	TRBV27	TRBD2
TGCGCCAGCAGCCCCGGGGACTTGAACACTGAAGCTTTCTTT	CASSPGDLNTEAFF	TRBJ1-1	-	14	TRBV5-1	-
TGTGCCAGCTCACCAGGCTCGAACACTGAAGCTTTCTTT	CASSPGSNTEAFF	TRBJ1-1	-	13	TRBV18	-
TGCGCCAGCAGCCAAGAACAGCGGAGCGCCTACGAGCAGTACTTC	CASSQEQRSAYEQYF	TRBJ2-7	-	15	TRBV4-1	-
TGCGCCAGCAGCCAAGCCCGCGGGAACACCGGGGAGCTGTTTTTT	CASSQARGNTGELFF	TRBJ2-2	-	15	TRBV4-1	-
TGTGCCAGCAGTTACCGCAGGCGGAATGAAAAACTGTTTTTT	CASSYRRRNEKLFF	TRBJ1-4	-	14	TRBV6-5	-
TGCAGCGTTGAAGCCCCCCTGGGGTACTCTGGAAACACCATATATTTT	CSVEAPLGYSGNTIYF	TRBJ1-3	-	16	TRBV29-1	-
TGTGCCAGCAGCCTTGAGAGCTTGAGTTTCTACAATGAGCAGTTCTTC	CASSLESLSFYNEQFF	TRBJ2-1	-	16	TRBV3-1/TRBV3-2	-
TGTGCCAGCAGCTTAGCGGGACAGACGAGGGGTTACGAGCAGTACTTC	CASSLAGQTRGYEQYF	TRBJ2-7	few	16	TRBV7-2	TRBD1
TGTGCCAGCAGGGGACTCAAGAACACTGAAGCTTTCTTT	CASRGLKNTEAFF	TRBJ1-1	-	13	TRBV6-5	-
TGTGCCAGCAGTTTAGGGGGGACGGGGCAGCCCCAGCATTTT	CASSLGGTGQPQHF	TRBJ1-5	-	14	TRBV27	-
TGTGCCAGCAGGTTTGGCGCTGAAGCTTTCTTT	CASRFGAEAFF	TRBJ1-1	-	11	TRBV3-1/TRBV3-2	-
TGCGCCAGCAGCCAAGATGAGGGGACTAGCAATGAGCAGTTCTTC	CASSQDEGTSNEQFF	TRBJ2-1	-	15	TRBV4-1	TRBD2
TGCGCCAGCAGCCCGGGACAGGAATTCTATGGCTACACCTTC	CASSPGQEFYGYTF	TRBJ1-2	-	14	TRBV5-1	TRBD1
TGTGCCAGCAGAGGGGACAGGAAGATCCATGGCTACACCTTC	CASRGDRKIHGYTF	TRBJ1-2	-	14	TRBV2	TRBD1
TGTGCCAGCAGCCCATACAATGAGCAGTTCTTC	CASSPYNEQFF	TRBJ2-1	-	11	TRBV11-2	-
TGTGCCAGCAGCTCATGGGGCTTTACGGGAAACACCATATATTTT	CASSSWGFTGNTIYF	TRBJ1-3	-	15	TRBV7-2	-
TGTGCCAGCTCACCGCAGGGACAGCAAGAGACCCAGTACTTC	CASSPQGQQETQYF	TRBJ2-5	-	14	TRBV18	TRBD1
TGTGCCAGCAGCCTCGCGGACAGTTGGAACACTGAAGCTTTCTTT	CASSLADSWNTEAFF	TRBJ1-1	few	15	TRBV3-1/TRBV3-2	-
TGTGCCAGCAGCCAAGCGGGGGGGGAGACCCAGTACTTC	CASSQAGGETQYF	TRBJ2-5	-	13	TRBV3-1/TRBV3-2	TRBD2
TGTGCCAGCAGCTCCGGCGCGGGCTACACCTTC	CASSSGAGYTF	TRBJ1-2	-	11	TRBV7-9	-
TGCGCCAGCATGATGGGCAGGAACACCGGGGAGCTGTTTTTT	CASMMGRNTGELFF	TRBJ2-2	once	14	TRBV10-2	-
TGTGCCAGTAGTAAGGTGCCCCAGCTAGGAAATAGCAATCAGCCCCAGCATTTT	CASSKVPQLGNSNQPQHF	TRBJ1-5	once	18	TRBV19	-
TGTGCCAGCAGCAAGGGGGGTTATAATTCACCCCTCCACTTT	CASSKGGYNSPLHF	TRBJ1-6	-	14	TRBV6-6	-
TGTGCCAGTAGTATTGGGAACAGGAATAACTATGGCTACACCTTC	CASSIGNRNNYGYTF	TRBJ1-2	-	15	TRBV19	-
TGCGCCAGCAGCCCCGGAGGCCAGGGCCCTATCTACGAGCAGTACTTC	CASSPGGQGPIYEQYF	TRBJ2-7	-	16	TRBV5-1	-
TGTGCCAGCAGCTTAAGGCAGCTCTCTGGGGCCAACGTCCTGACTTTC	CASSLRQLSGANVLTF	TRBJ2-6	-	16	TRBV7-2	-
TGCGCCAGCAGCCCCGACCCCGGGGCCTACGAGCAGTACTTC	CASSPDPGAYEQYF	TRBJ2-7	-	14	TRBV5-1	-
TGTGCCTGGAGTCCATTAAGTTGGGCACCCCTCCACTTT	CAWSPLSWAPLHF	TRBJ1-6	few	13	TRBV30	-
TGTGCCAGCAGCTTCGGGACAGGATCCTACGAGCAGTACTTC	CASSFGTGSYEQYF	TRBJ2-7	-	14	TRBV5-5	TRBD1
TGTGCCAGCAGCTCGAGCCCCGGGGGGGCCTACGAGCAGTACTTC	CASSSSPGGAYEQYF	TRBJ2-7	few	15	TRBV11-3	TRBD2
TGTGCCAGCAGCTTGCGGGGGAACACTGAAGCTTTCTTT	CASSLRGNTEAFF	TRBJ1-1	-	13	TRBV5-4	-
TGTGCCAGCTCATCCCGGGACAGGGGCATGTACGAGCAGTACTTC	CASSSRDRGMYEQYF	TRBJ2-7	-	15	TRBV18	TRBD1